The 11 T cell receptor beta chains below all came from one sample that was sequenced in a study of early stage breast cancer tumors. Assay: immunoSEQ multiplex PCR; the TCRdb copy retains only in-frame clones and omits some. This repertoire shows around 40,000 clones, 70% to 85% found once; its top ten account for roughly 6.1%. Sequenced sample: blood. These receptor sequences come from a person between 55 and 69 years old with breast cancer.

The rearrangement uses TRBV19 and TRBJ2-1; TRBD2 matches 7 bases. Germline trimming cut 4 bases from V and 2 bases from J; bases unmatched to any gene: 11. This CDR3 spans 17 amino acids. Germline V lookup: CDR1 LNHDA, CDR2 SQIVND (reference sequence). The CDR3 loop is CASSTPGYRGAYNEQFF. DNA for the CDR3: TGTGCCAGTAGTACACCAGGATATCGGGGGGCCTACAATGAGCAGTTCTTC.

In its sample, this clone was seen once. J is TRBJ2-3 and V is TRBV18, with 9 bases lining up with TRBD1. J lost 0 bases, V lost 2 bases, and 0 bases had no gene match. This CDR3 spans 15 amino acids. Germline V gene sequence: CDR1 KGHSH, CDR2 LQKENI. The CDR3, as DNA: TGTGCCAGCTCACCAGGGACAGGGAGCACAGATACGCAGTATTTT. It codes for CASSPGTGSTDTQYF.

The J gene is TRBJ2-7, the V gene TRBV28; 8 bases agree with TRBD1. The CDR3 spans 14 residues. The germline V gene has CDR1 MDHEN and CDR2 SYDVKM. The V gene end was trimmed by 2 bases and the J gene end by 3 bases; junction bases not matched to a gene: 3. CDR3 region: CASSLGDRFYEQYF. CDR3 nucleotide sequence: TGTGCCAGCAGTTTAGGGGACAGGTTCTACGAGCAGTACTTC.

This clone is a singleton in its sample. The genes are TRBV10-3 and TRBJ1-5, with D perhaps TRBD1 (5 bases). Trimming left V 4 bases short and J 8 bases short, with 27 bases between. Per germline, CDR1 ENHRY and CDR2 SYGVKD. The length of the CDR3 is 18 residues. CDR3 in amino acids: CAISAYGSGASGGEPQHF. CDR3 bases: TGTGCCATCAGTGCGTACGGTTCAGGTGCTTCGGGGGGGGAGCCCCAGCATTTT.

CDR3 residues: CAISELMGDTGELFF. The DNA of the CDR3 is TGTGCCATCAGTGAATTGATGGGGGACACCGGGGAGCTGTTTTTT. The genes are TRBV10-3 and TRBJ2-2; the D call may be TRBD1 or TRBD2 (5 bases each). CDR1 is ENHRY, CDR2 SYGVKD, per germline. Trimming shortened V by 3 bases and J by 3 bases, and 11 bases separated the two germline ends. The CDR3 contains 15 residues.

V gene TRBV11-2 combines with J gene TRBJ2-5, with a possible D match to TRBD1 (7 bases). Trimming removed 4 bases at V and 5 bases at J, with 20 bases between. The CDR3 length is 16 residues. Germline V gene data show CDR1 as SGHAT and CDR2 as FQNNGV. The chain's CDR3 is CASSSLTGRGGETQYF. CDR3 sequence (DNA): TGTGCCAGCAGCTCCCTGACAGGGCGGGGCGGTGAGACCCAGTACTTC.

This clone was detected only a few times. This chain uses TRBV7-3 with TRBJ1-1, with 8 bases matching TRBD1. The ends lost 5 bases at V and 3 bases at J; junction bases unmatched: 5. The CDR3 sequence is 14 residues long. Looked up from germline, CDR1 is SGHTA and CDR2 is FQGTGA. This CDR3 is CASSSGQGHTEAFF. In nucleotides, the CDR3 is TGTGCCAGCAGCAGTGGACAGGGACACACTGAAGCTTTCTTT.

CDR3 DNA sequence: TGTGCCAGCAGTTTATTGGGGACTGAAGCTTTCTTT. Its translation: CASSLLGTEAFF. V gene TRBV6-6 combines with J gene TRBJ1-1; D not resolved. CDR1 MNHNY and CDR2 SVGAGI come from the germline V gene (reference sequence). The germline V and J ends were trimmed by 4 bases and 5 bases, with 8 bases remaining between them. The CDR3 sequence is 12 residues long.

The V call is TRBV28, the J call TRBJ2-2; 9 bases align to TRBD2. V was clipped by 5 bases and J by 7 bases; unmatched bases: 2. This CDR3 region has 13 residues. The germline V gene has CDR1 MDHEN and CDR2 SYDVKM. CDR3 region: CASSVAGVGELFF. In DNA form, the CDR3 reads TGTGCCAGCAGTGTAGCGGGAGTCGGGGAGCTGTTTTTT.

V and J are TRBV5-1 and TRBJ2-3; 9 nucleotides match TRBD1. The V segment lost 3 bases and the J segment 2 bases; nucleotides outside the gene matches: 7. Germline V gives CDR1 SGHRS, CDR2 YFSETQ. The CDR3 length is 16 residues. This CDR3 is CASSSSGTGYTDTQYF. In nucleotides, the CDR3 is TGCGCCAGCAGCTCGTCCGGGACAGGGTACACAGATACGCAGTATTTT.

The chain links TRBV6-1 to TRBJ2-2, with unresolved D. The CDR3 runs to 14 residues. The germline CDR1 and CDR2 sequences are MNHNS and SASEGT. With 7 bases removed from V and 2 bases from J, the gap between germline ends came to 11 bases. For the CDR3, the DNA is TGTGCCAGCAAGTTTTCCCTTAACACCGGGGAGCTGTTTTTT. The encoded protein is CASKFSLNTGELFF.